The clone carrying this T cell receptor (beta chain) was picked up many times. Its antigen remains unidentified. The PBMCs were sourced from fresh peripheral blood (about 10 ml). This specimen belongs to a study of T cells in Graves' hyperthyroidism and ophthalmopathy. Overall study results and limits: Most thyroid clonotypes that were expanded above 0.001 also turned up in blood.

Germline V gene sequence: CDR1 SGHVS, CDR2 FQNEAQ. The CDR3 consists of 11 residues. Trimming removed 2 bases from V and 11 bases from J, with 9 bases in between. Researchers took RNA transcripts and amplified the TCR beta CDR3 regions from them. A set of HTBI primers served as the primers for a first-round RT-PCR of the TCR CDR3. TCRdb re-called the multiplex PCR reads with MiXCR, one entry per CDR3 protein. Here the sample spans fewer than 450,000 distinct CDR3 sequences, over 13% being singletons. The receptor was derived from a man aged 50-59 years with Graves' ophthalmopathy. Sequenced: blood. This chain uses TRBV7-8 with TRBJ1-1; the D gene is possibly TRBD1 (6 bases). The CDR3 DNA is TGTGCCAGCAGCTTAACAGGGTCGGCTTTCTTT. Its protein product is CASSLTGSAFF.